This T cell receptor beta chain is drawn from a study of cytomegalovirus exposure and HLA in healthy donors. Study-level background: A later analysis reported the approximately 120 validation repertoires used the same platform as the approximately 660 first-cohort repertoires. Study-wide points: Cytomegalovirus status was reportedly diagnosed by the classifier with high sensitivity and specificity. Rarity held for most TCR sequences, but there were some public TCRs that occurred in many donors.

The data were produced by immunoSEQ multiplex PCR, yet TCRdb's version contains in-frame clones alone and is incomplete. The data hold a few hundred thousand clones, with approximately 86% observed a single time. The CDR3 length is 14 residues. V was pared by 9 bases and J by 6 bases, with 13 bases of the junction left unmatched. In germline, CDR1 is LNHDA, CDR2 SQIVND (reference sequence). Concerning this clone itself: Its antigen remains unidentified.

This chain uses TRBV19 with TRBJ2-7; 8 nucleotides match TRBD1. Sequencing was carried out using PBMCs. The sequence came from a woman between 18 and 29 years old in good health and CMV-seronegative. The CDR3 sequence is CASRYTGTGGEQYF. The CDR3 bases are TGTGCCAGCCGATATACCGGGACAGGAGGCGAGCAGTACTTC.